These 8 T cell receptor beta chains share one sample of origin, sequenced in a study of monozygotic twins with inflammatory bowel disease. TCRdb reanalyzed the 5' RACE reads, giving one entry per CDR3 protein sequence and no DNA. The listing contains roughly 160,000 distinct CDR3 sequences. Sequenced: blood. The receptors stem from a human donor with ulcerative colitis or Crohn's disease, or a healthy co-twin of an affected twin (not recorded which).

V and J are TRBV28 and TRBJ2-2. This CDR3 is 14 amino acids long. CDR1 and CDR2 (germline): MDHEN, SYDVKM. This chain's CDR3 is CATDRHANTGELFF.

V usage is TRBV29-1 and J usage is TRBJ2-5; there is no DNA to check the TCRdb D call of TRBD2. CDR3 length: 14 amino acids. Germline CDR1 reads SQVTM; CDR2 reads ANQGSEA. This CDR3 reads CSVSPGLVLETQYF. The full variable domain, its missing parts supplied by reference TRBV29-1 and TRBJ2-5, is SAVISQKPSRDICQRGTSLTIQCQVDSQVTMMFWYRQQPGQSLTLIATANQGSEATYESGFVIDKFPISRPNLTFSTLTVSNMSPEDSSIYLCSVSPGLVLETQYFGPGTRLLVL.

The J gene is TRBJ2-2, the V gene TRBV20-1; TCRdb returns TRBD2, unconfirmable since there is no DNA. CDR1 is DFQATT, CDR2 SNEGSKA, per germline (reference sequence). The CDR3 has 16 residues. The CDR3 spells CSARALGVAGDGELFF.

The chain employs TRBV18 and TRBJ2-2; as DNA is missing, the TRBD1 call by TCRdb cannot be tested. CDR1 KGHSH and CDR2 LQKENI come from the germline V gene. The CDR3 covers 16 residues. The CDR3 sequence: CASSPLQGGETGELFF.

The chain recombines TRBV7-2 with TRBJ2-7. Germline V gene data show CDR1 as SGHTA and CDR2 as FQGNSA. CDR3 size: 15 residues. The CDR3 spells CASSLASLSSYEQYF.

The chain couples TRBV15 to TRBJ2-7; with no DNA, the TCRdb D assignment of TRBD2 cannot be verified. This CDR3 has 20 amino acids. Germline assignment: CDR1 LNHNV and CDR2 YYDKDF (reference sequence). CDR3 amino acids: CATSRDSGTSGSKGHGGQYF.

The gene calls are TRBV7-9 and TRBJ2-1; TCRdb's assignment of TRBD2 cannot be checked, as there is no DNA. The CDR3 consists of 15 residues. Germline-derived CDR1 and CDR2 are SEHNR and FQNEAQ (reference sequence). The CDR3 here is CASSPLAGAWNEQFF. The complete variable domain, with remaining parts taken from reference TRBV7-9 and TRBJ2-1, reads DTGVSQNPRHKITKRGQNVTFRCDPISEHNRLYWYRQTLGQGPEFLTYFQNEAQLEKSRLLSDRFSAERPKGSFSTLEIQRTEQGDSAMYLCASSPLAGAWNEQFFGPGTRLTVL.

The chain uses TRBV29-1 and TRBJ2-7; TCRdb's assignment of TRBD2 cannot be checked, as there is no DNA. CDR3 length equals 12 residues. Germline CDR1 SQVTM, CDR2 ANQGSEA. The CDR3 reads CSGRGGSYEQYF.